The clone carrying this T cell receptor (beta chain) has only a few counts. Its antigen is unknown. This entry is derived from a study of sequential checkpoint blockade in melanoma. Study-wide results and limits: Mutational load did not correlate with tumor T-cell fraction or clonality. Clinical benefit was about 30 times likelier when tumor T-cell fraction and clonality increased.

Sequencing used immunoSEQ multiplex PCR; TCRdb keeps in-frame clones, though not all of them. The profile shows 7,000 to 9,500 clones, less than 25% of them singletons. Treatment specified: randomized to nivolumab then ipilimumab (arm A) or the reverse (arm B). Germline trimming cut 5 bases from V and 1 base from J; bases unmatched to any gene: 11. Per the germline V gene, CDR1 is SGHNT and CDR2 is YENEEA. The length of the CDR3 is 19 residues. The source of this sequence is a human donor with melanoma. Sequenced here: tumor tissue (inferred from file names), sampled from a patient given nivolumab and ipilimumab in sequence. The V gene is TRBV11-3, the J gene TRBJ2-1; 13 bases fit TRBD2. The CDR3 loop reads CASSPELAGGPRSYNEQFF. The CDR3 DNA sequence: TGTGCCAGCAGCCCGGAACTAGCGGGAGGGCCTCGTTCCTACAATGAGCAGTTCTTC.